Each of the 5 T cell receptor beta chains below was sequenced from the same sample in a study of a mutant IDH1 vaccine in newly diagnosed glioma. Their antigens are not known. Sequencing was performed with immunoSEQ multiplex PCR; in TCRdb, only in-frame clones are kept and a portion is missing. The sample includes around 40,000 clones, 75% to 90% of them seen just once. Time point denoted: week 35, safety follow-up. Topical imiquimod accompanied each vaccine dose, which consisted of 300 ug of mutant IDH1 20-mer peptide. The material sequenced was PBMCs, taken from a glioma patient whose treatment included an IDH1 peptide vaccine. These receptors came from a man aged 35-49 years with glioma.

With respect to this clone: A junction boundary mismatches the germline segment, possibly from a read error. The CDR3, as DNA: TGTGCCAGCAGCCTAGAGGCTCAGGGCTCTGGCTACACCTTC. This codes for CASSLEAQGSGYTF. The chain employs TRBV11-2 and TRBJ1-2; weak D call: TRBD1 (5 bases). From germline, CDR1 is SGHAT and CDR2 FQNNGV. The length of the CDR3 is 14 residues.

CDR3 DNA: TGTGCCAGCAGCTTGGGGGCCGAGGGGAATCAGCCCCAGCATTTT. It is translated as CASSLGAEGNQPQHF. The chain combines TRBV5-8 with TRBJ1-5, with a tentative D call TRBD1 (5 bases). V lost 0 bases and J 4 bases, leaving 11 bases between the germline ends. The CDR3 extends over 15 amino acids. Per the germline V gene, CDR1 is SGHTS and CDR2 is YDEGEE.

The chain is built from TRBV5-1 and TRBJ1-3, with D perhaps TRBD1 (5 bases). The germline gives CDR1 SGHRS, CDR2 YFSETQ. V lost 0 bases, J lost 6 bases, and 13 bases lay in between. The length of the CDR3 is 15 residues. The CDR3 is CASSLARGPENTIYF. The CDR3, as DNA: TGCGCCAGCAGCTTGGCGAGGGGCCCTGAAAACACCATATATTTT. Variable domain in full (rest from reference TRBV5-1 and TRBJ1-3): KAGVTQTPRYLIKTRGQQVTLSCSPISGHRSVSWYQQTPGQGLQFLFEYFSETQRNKGNFPGRFSGRQFSNSRSEMNVSTLELGDSALYLCASSLARGPENTIYFGEGSWLTVV.

As DNA, the CDR3 is TGTGCCAGCAGTCCAGGTCGAGAGAAGCAGTACTTC. It encodes CASSPGREKQYF. This chain links TRBV28 with TRBJ2-7; the D is unclear. The CDR3 totals 12 residues. Deletions cut 5 bases from V and 8 bases from J, with 13 bases between. Germline CDR1 reads MDHEN; CDR2 reads SYDVKM.

This chain connects TRBV19 to TRBJ2-7; 8 positions match TRBD1. The V and J ends lost 6 bases and 9 bases, in that order; junction bases with no gene match: 10. The CDR3 length is 13 residues. CDR1 and CDR2 from the germline V gene are LNHDA and SQIVND (reference sequence). The CDR3 DNA follows: TGTGCCAGTAGCCTCGACAGGGGAGCAGTGCAGTACTTC. It encodes CASSLDRGAVQYF.